Included here is one TCR beta chain sequence, with context. Antigen: not known. It may be a read error: a sequence one base away is much more abundant. These data come from a study of neurological immune-mediated disorders. The study's findings and limits: The greatest degree of TCR clonal expansion was observed in HTLV-1-associated myelopathy, with the lowest in multiple sclerosis, below that of healthy controls.

Time point described: longitudinal time-point 3. PBMCs stored at -80 C, 2 million in total, were the source of the unsorted libraries. As for the cDNA, it was generated by 5'RACE with 10-nucleotide random UMIs. MiXCR, applied by TCRdb to the 5' RACE reads, yields one record per CDR3 protein. The data show roughly 53,000 distinct CDR3 sequences, 7% to 10% seen once. Germline V gene sequence: CDR1 SGHVS, CDR2 FNYEAQ. CDR3 length: 13 amino acids. The sequencing input was PBMCs. The sequence derives from a woman aged 40 to 50 in good health. This chain connects TRBV7-6 to TRBJ1-5, with D tentatively TRBD1 (6 bases). CDR3 residues: CVSSRGGGQPQHF. CDR3 nucleotide sequence: TGTGTCAGCAGCCGAGGGGGGGGTCAGCCCCAGCATTTT.